A selection of T cell receptor beta chains follows, all from one sample in a study of blood T cell repertoires in COVID-19. Profiled with immunoSEQ multiplex PCR; TCRdb holds only in-frame clones, not every one. The sample has 150,000 to 200,000 clones, around 85% seen once. Sequences were obtained from peripheral blood. The receptors shown here come from an older man with active or convalescent COVID-19. CDR3s include the opening cysteine and the closing phenylalanine or tryptophan. A D gene is named only where the DNA matches it firmly. Only some rows state a clone size, as once, few, many or a class for expanded clones.

CDR3 length | D gene | J gene | V gene | clone size | CDR3 DNA | CDR3 protein
15 | TRBD1 | TRBJ2-3 | TRBV5-1 | NA | TGCGCCAGCAGCTTGCAGGGGGTGAACACAGATACGCAGTATTTT | CASSLQGVNTDTQYF
15 | NA | TRBJ2-2 | TRBV4-3 | NA | TGCGCCAGCAGCCAAGATCGATTACGGACCGGGGAGCTGTTTTTT | CASSQDRLRTGELFF
15 | TRBD2 | TRBJ2-3 | TRBV19 | NA | TGTGCCAGTAGTCCTAGCGGGGGGATGACAGATACGCAGTATTTT | CASSPSGGMTDTQYF
14 | NA | TRBJ1-2 | TRBV7-9 | NA | TGTGCCAGCAGCTCGACACAGGGATTATGGGGCTACACCTTC | CASSSTQGLWGYTF
14 | TRBD1 | TRBJ2-7 | TRBV6-1 | NA | TGTGCCAGCAGTGAACAGGGGGCGCGCTACGAGCAGTACTTC | CASSEQGARYEQYF
17 | NA | TRBJ2-2 | TRBV15 | many | TGTGCCACCAGCAGAGAACTTAGGACAAGCCGGATAGGGGAGCTGTTTTTT | CATSRELRTSRIGELFF
14 | NA | TRBJ1-5 | TRBV6-5 | NA | TGTGCCAGCAGTTGGGAGTATAGCAATCAGCCCCAGCATTTT | CASSWEYSNQPQHF
14 | NA | TRBJ1-4 | TRBV6-5 | NA | TGTGCCAGCACCAGGGGCGGAGTGAATGAAAAACTGTTTTTT | CASTRGGVNEKLFF
13 | TRBD2 | TRBJ2-3 | TRBV5-4 | NA | TGTGCCAGCAGCTCGGGGGGGCGGGATACGCAGTATTTT | CASSSGGRDTQYF
15 | TRBD2 | TRBJ2-1 | TRBV24-1 | NA | TGTGCCACCAGTGATCGCGGGACTAGCCTATATGAGCAGTTCTTC | CATSDRGTSLYEQFF
17 | TRBD1 | TRBJ2-1 | TRBV9 | once | TGTGCCAGCAGCGCCTTTGTGGGGACAGCCAACATCGATGAGCAGTTCTTC | CASSAFVGTANIDEQFF
16 | NA | TRBJ2-3 | TRBV4-1 | NA | TGCGCCAGCAGCCAGGCTCAGGGCGTTAGCACAGATACGCAGTATTTT | CASSQAQGVSTDTQYF
12 | NA | TRBJ2-7 | TRBV24-1 | NA | TGTGCCACCAGTGATTTGCTGGGCAGGGCGTACTTC | CATSDLLGRAYF
13 | NA | TRBJ2-3 | TRBV24-1 | NA | TGTGCCACCCGAGAATCCAGCACAGATACGCAGTATTTT | CATRESSTDTQYF
15 | TRBD2 | TRBJ2-3 | TRBV9 | NA | TGTGCCAGCAGCTTAGCGGGGGGGTTGGTAGATACGCAGTATTTT | CASSLAGGLVDTQYF
14 | NA | TRBJ1-1 | TRBV5-1 | NA | TGCGCCAGCAGCTCAAACGGTCGGAACACTGAAGCTTTCTTT | CASSSNGRNTEAFF
13 | NA | TRBJ1-4 | TRBV30 | NA | TGTGCCTGGAGTGGAGAGACTAATGAAAAACTGTTTTTT | CAWSGETNEKLFF
16 | NA | TRBJ1-1 | TRBV6-5 | NA | TGTGCCAGCAGTTACTCGGGGTCAGGGAGGGCCACTGAAGCTTTCTTT | CASSYSGSGRATEAFF
14 | NA | TRBJ2-7 | TRBV27 | NA | TGTGCCAGCAGTTTCATGCGGAACTCCTACGAGCAGTACTTC | CASSFMRNSYEQYF
11 | NA | TRBJ1-2 | TRBV9 | NA | TGTGCCAGCAGCGTCGGAACAGATATTACCTTC | CASSVGTDITF
15 | NA | TRBJ1-1 | TRBV14 | NA | TGTGCCAGCAGCCAAACACGACACATGAACACTGAAGCTTTCTTT | CASSQTRHMNTEAFF
13 | NA | TRBJ2-3 | TRBV2 | once | TGTGCCAGCAGTGAAGACCCGCCTAATACGCAGTATTTT | CASSEDPPNTQYF
16 | NA | TRBJ2-3 | TRBV7-2 | NA | TGTGCCAGCAGCTTAAGGTCTAGAACCCGGACAGATACGCAGTATTTT | CASSLRSRTRTDTQYF
16 | TRBD2 | TRBJ2-5 | TRBV14 | NA | TGTGCCAGCAGCCAAGGGCTGAGCGGGAGGGCCGGGACCCAGTACTTC | CASSQGLSGRAGTQYF
14 | NA | TRBJ2-5 | TRBV6-6 | NA | TGTGCCAGCAGGACGCGCAGGGGTCCAGAGACCCAGTACTTC | CASRTRRGPETQYF
22 | TRBD2 | TRBJ2-3 | TRBV27 | NA | TGTGCCAGCAGTTTATTCGCACCGGGACTAGCGGGGCCTGGGGGGGTTGCAGATACGCAGTATTTT | CASSLFAPGLAGPGGVADTQYF
13 | NA | TRBJ1-1 | TRBV21-1 | few | TGTGCCAGCAGCAAAAACAGGGCCACTGAAGCTTTCTTT | CASSKNRATEAFF
12 | NA | TRBJ1-5 | TRBV6-5 | NA | TGTGCCAGCAGCACAGGTTCCGGGCCCCAGCATTTT | CASSTGSGPQHF
16 | NA | TRBJ2-7 | TRBV7-9 | NA | TGTGCCAGCAGCTTAGGAGGTGGGGGGGCCCCCTACGAGCAGTACTTC | CASSLGGGGAPYEQYF
15 | TRBD1 | TRBJ2-7 | TRBV4-3 | NA | TGCGCCAGCAGCCAAGTTACAGGGGACGGCTACGAGCAGTACTTC | CASSQVTGDGYEQYF
13 | NA | TRBJ2-2 | TRBV18 | NA | TGTGCCAGCTCAGGGCGGAACACCGGGGAGCTGTTTTTT | CASSGRNTGELFF
17 | NA | TRBJ1-1 | TRBV29-1 | once | TGCAGCGTTGAAACGTACAGGGCCCTAATAATGAACACTGAAGCTTTCTTT | CSVETYRALIMNTEAFF
16 | NA | TRBJ1-1 | TRBV14 | NA | TGTGCCAGCAGCTCGCCCCAGCCCTCAGGTTTTAATGAAGCTTTCTTT | CASSSPQPSGFNEAFF
12 | NA | TRBJ1-2 | TRBV27 | NA | TGTGCCAGCAGTAGAGGGCCATATGGCTACACCTTC | CASSRGPYGYTF
16 | NA | TRBJ1-5 | TRBV10-2 | NA | TGCGCCAGCAGTTACCAGACAGGTGGCAGCAATCAGCCCCAGCATTTT | CASSYQTGGSNQPQHF
13 | TRBD2 | TRBJ2-1 | TRBV10-3 | NA | TGTGCCATCAGTGAGTCCGGGGGGAGTGAGCAGTTCTTC | CAISESGGSEQFF
14 | NA | TRBJ1-4 | TRBV6-5 | NA | TGTGCCAGCAGTTACCTCCGGTCAAATGAAAAACTGTTTTTT | CASSYLRSNEKLFF
18 | NA | TRBJ2-6 | TRBV4-3 | NA | TGCGCCAGCAGCCAAGATTTAGGACGGGACTCTGGGGCCAACGTCCTGACTTTC | CASSQDLGRDSGANVLTF
16 | TRBD1 | TRBJ1-5 | TRBV20-1 | once | TGCAGTGCTAGTCGGCGGGACAGCCTACACAATCAGCCCCAGCATTTT | CSASRRDSLHNQPQHF
15 | NA | TRBJ2-4 | TRBV7-2 | NA | TGTGCCAGCAGCTCACAACCCCGACAGCCAAACATTCAGTACTTC | CASSSQPRQPNIQYF
13 | TRBD1 | TRBJ1-2 | TRBV10-2 | NA | TGCGCCAGCAGTCGGACAGGCGACTATGGCTACACCTTC | CASSRTGDYGYTF
16 | TRBD2 | TRBJ2-5 | TRBV9 | NA | TGTGCCAGCAGCACACTAGCGGGAGGGGTCCGGGAGACCCAGTACTTC | CASSTLAGGVRETQYF
14 | TRBD1 | TRBJ1-5 | TRBV6-2/TRBV6-3 | NA | TGTGCCAGCAGCAAGACAGGGCCCAATCAGCCCCAGCATTTT | CASSKTGPNQPQHF
13 | TRBD1 | TRBJ2-7 | TRBV27 | NA | TGTGCCAGCAGTGCCTCGACAGGGTGGGAACAGTACTTC | CASSASTGWEQYF
14 | NA | TRBJ1-2 | TRBV5-1 | once | TGCGCCAGCAGCTTGGTCGAGGGAAACTATGGCTACACCTTC | CASSLVEGNYGYTF
15 | NA | TRBJ1-5 | TRBV25-1 | once | TGTGCCAGCAGTGACCCCAAGTCCACCGGGCAGCCCCAGCATTTT | CASSDPKSTGQPQHF
13 | TRBD1 | TRBJ2-3 | TRBV29-1 | NA | TGCAGCGCCCCGACAGGGCGCACAGATACGCAGTATTTT | CSAPTGRTDTQYF
13 | NA | TRBJ2-7 | TRBV28 | NA | TGTGCCAGCAGTTTCCGGGTAGGGAGCGAGCAGTACTTC | CASSFRVGSEQYF
16 | NA | TRBJ1-3 | TRBV5-4 | NA | TGTGCCAGCAGCCTGGAGAGGTCCCTCTCTGGAAACACCATATATTTT | CASSLERSLSGNTIYF
16 | TRBD2 | TRBJ2-2 | TRBV2 | NA | TGTGCCAGCAGTGGCGGAGCGGGGGCGAACACCGGGGAGCTGTTTTTT | CASSGGAGANTGELFF